The 30 T cell receptor beta chains below were found in one sample sequenced in a study of tumor-infiltrating lymphocytes in oesophageal squamous cell carcinoma. TCRdb ran MiXCR on the PCR reads and lists one entry per CDR3 protein. In the table there are some 15,000 distinct CDR3 sequences, 40% to 55% of which are singletons. The source material was blood. The receptors originated from a female donor with esophageal squamous cell carcinoma.

The chain carries TRBV3-1 and TRBJ2-7, with D perhaps matching TRBD1 (6 bases). The DNA matches TRBJ2-1 better at its end, which makes the J call doubtful. Per germline, CDR1 LGHDT and CDR2 YNNKEL (reference sequence). The CDR3 length is 16 residues. The CDR3 DNA reads TGTGCCAGCAGCCCAAGACAGGCCCTAGGTGTCAATGAGCAGTTCTTC. Protein: CASSPRQALGVNEQFF.

This clonotype was detected ten times or more. V and J are TRBV11-3 and TRBJ2-2; D call uncertain. The CDR3 is 15 amino acids. V was shortened by 2 bases and J by 4 bases, with 11 bases between the two germline ends. The germline V gene has CDR1 SGHNT and CDR2 YENEEA. The CDR3 nucleotides are TGTGCCAGCAGCTTACGCGGACCTGGCACCGGGGAGCTGTTTTTT. Protein: CASSLRGPGTGELFF.

V usage is TRBV7-8 and J usage is TRBJ2-7; 9 nucleotides align to TRBD2. Germline-derived CDR1 and CDR2 are SGHVS and FQNEAQ. Trimming took 2 bases from V and 7 from J; bases not matched to a gene: 21. The CDR3 loop spans 19 amino acids. The CDR3 protein is CASSLFRVGERGRAGEQYF. The CDR3 DNA reads as TGTGCCAGCAGCTTATTCAGGGTTGGGGAGCGCGGGAGGGCCGGTGAGCAGTACTTC.

The V and J genes are TRBV7-8 and TRBJ2-7, with D unresolved. Germline CDR1 reads SGHVS; CDR2 reads FQNEAQ. Trimming stripped 1 base from V and 2 bases from J, with 9 bases between. The CDR3 is 14 residues long. Written as DNA, the CDR3 is TGTGCCAGCAGCTTAGAACCACATCCCTACGAGCAGTACTTC. Translating it yields CASSLEPHPYEQYF.

This clonotype was seen at least ten times. The chain carries TRBV2 and TRBJ1-1; D is unresolved. The CDR3 consists of 13 residues. From germline, CDR1 is SNHLY and CDR2 FYNNEI. Deletions cut 6 bases from V and 5 bases from J, with 13 bases between. CDR3: CASRSGEGTEAFF. CDR3 DNA: TGTGCCAGCAGGAGCGGGGAAGGGACTGAAGCTTTCTTT.

As for this clonotype: Sequence at one end of the junction differs from germline and may be a read error. This chain connects TRBV7-2 to TRBJ2-7; possibly TRBD2 for D (5 bases). The germline V gene has CDR1 SGHTA and CDR2 FQGNSA. The CDR3 totals 13 residues. Written as DNA, the CDR3 is TGTGCCAGCAGCTTGGACCGGGGTTCACCCCTCCACTTC. Protein product: CASSLDRGSPLHF.

This clonotype counts as medium-sized (0.01 to 0.1%). The chain recombines TRBV7-9 with TRBJ1-2; 12 bases match TRBD1. The CDR3 spans 15 residues. Germline V gene data show CDR1 as SEHNR and CDR2 as FQNEAQ (reference sequence). The J segment lost 3 bases and the V segment lost 5 bases, leaving 4 bases of the junction unmatched. The CDR3 DNA is TGTGCCAGCAGCCACCGGGACAGGGGGCACTATGGCTACACCTTC. As protein: CASSHRDRGHYGYTF. The full variable domain, rest sourced from reference TRBV7-9 and TRBJ1-2, is DTGVSQNPRHKITKRGQNVTFRCDPISEHNRLYWYRQTLGQGPEFLTYFQNEAQLEKSRLLSDRFSAERPKGSFSTLEIQRTEQGDSAMYLCASSHRDRGHYGYTFGSGTRLTVV.

This clonotype was observed once. The chain links TRBV11-2 to TRBJ2-5; 11 bases agree with TRBD2. The J call is uncertain, as TRBJ2-1 better fits the DNA end. From germline, CDR1 is SGHAT and CDR2 FQNNGV. The CDR3 covers 15 residues. CDR3 sequence reads: CASSLGLAVYNEQFF. CDR3 DNA: TGTGCCAGCAGCCTGGGACTAGCGGTCTACAATGAGCAGTTCTTC.

The V and J genes are TRBV7-8 and TRBJ1-1; maybe TRBD1 (5 bases). With 5 bases removed from V and 4 bases from J, the gap between germline ends came to 14 bases. Germline V gene sequence: CDR1 SGHVS, CDR2 FQNEAQ. This CDR3 comprises 14 residues. The CDR3 region has the DNA TGTGCCAGCAGCGACAGACCGGGGAGCACTGAAGCTTTCTTT. Translation: CASSDRPGSTEAFF.

The chain joins TRBV5-1 to TRBJ2-5; D remains ambiguous. The DNA matches TRBJ2-3 better at its end, which makes the J call doubtful. The CDR3 is 14 amino acids. Germline assignment: CDR1 SGHRS and CDR2 YFSETQ. Written as DNA, the CDR3 is TGCGCCAGCAGCTTGGAACAGATAACAGATACGCAGTATTTT. As protein: CASSLEQITDTQYF.

This clonotype has only a few counts. V and J are TRBV7-2 and TRBJ2-5, with D possibly called TRBD1 or TRBD2 (5 bases each). The DNA end lines up better with TRBJ2-7; the J call may be wrong. Germline loops: CDR1 SGHTA, CDR2 FQGNSA. CDR3 length equals 12 residues. The chain's CDR3 is CASSRDHYEQYF. The CDR3 region has the DNA TGTGCCAGCAGCCGGGACCACTACGAGCAGTACTTC.

The gene calls are TRBV7-2 and TRBJ2-4, with D uncertain. The V end lost 2 bases, the J end lost 7 bases, and 6 bases lay between the germline ends. CDR1 is SGHTA, CDR2 FQGNSA, per germline. The CDR3 covers 12 residues. CDR3 sequence (DNA): TGTGCCAGCAGCTTAATGTACAACATTCAGTACTTC. It codes for CASSLMYNIQYF.

The chain combines TRBV7-6 with TRBJ2-3, with 8 bases fitting TRBD2. V gave up 3 bases and J gave up 2 bases; unmatched junction bases: 4. Germline CDR1 is SGHVS and CDR2 is FNYEAQ. There are 15 residues in the CDR3. CDR3: CASSFGLAPTDTQYF. CDR3 bases: TGTGCCAGCAGCTTCGGACTAGCTCCCACAGATACGCAGTATTTT.

A few counts support this clonotype. J is TRBJ2-3 and V is TRBV12-3 or TRBV12-4; 13 bases line up with TRBD2. This CDR3 region has 16 residues. Trimming at V came to 6 bases and at J to 10 bases, leaving 13 bases not matched to a gene. The CDR3 reads CASRGTGTSGTTPQYF. CDR3 nucleotides: TGTGCCAGCAGAGGTACCGGGACTAGCGGGACAACCCCGCAGTATTTT.

The genes are TRBV3-1 and TRBJ2-7; D is perhaps TRBD1 (5 bases). The J call may be incorrect, as the DNA end agrees better with TRBJ2-4. Germline V lookup: CDR1 LGHDT, CDR2 YNNKEL (reference sequence). The CDR3 loop spans 18 amino acids. CDR3 nucleotide sequence: TGTGCCAGCAGCCAAGATTCGGGCACAGGACAAGCCAAAAACATTCAGTACTTC. As protein: CASSQDSGTGQAKNIQYF.

The chain carries TRBV28 and TRBJ2-6, with D hard to call. Trimming took off 6 bases at V and 0 bases at J, with 9 bases between the two ends. This CDR3 has 15 amino acids. Per the germline V gene, CDR1 is MDHEN and CDR2 is SYDVKM. Here the CDR3 DNA reads TGTGCCAGCAGCGAACTGACCTCTGGGGCCAACGTCCTGACTTTC. Amino acid sequence: CASSELTSGANVLTF.

The genes are TRBV2 and TRBJ1-5, with D possibly matching TRBD1 (5 bases). This CDR3 has 13 residues. Between the trimmed V and J ends, which lost 7 bases and 6 bases, there was a span of 13 bases. The germline CDR1 and CDR2 sequences are SNHLY and FYNNEI. CDR3 DNA sequence: TGTGCCAGCAAATTGCAGGGAGGTCAGCCCCAGCATTTT. Its protein product is CASKLQGGQPQHF.

The V and J genes are TRBV7-3 and TRBJ2-5; 8 nucleotides agree with TRBD2. Germline V gene data show CDR1 as SGHTA and CDR2 as FQGTGA. Unmatched junction bases numbered 8, after V lost 4 bases and J lost 1 base. This CDR3 has 16 residues. In nucleotides, the CDR3 is TGTGCCAGCAGCTCCACCGGGAGGGCCTTCCAAGAGACCCAGTACTTC. Translated: CASSSTGRAFQETQYF.

V and J are TRBV6-6 and TRBJ1-5, with TRBD1 as a possible D gene (6 bases). The V gene's germline CDR1 is MNHNY and CDR2 SVGAGI (reference sequence). Trimming left V 2 bases short and J 4 bases short, with 18 bases between. The CDR3 length is 17 residues. CDR3 DNA: TGTGCCAGCAGTTACGCCGAAGGGGGACCTGAGAATCAGCCCCAGCATTTT. Protein sequence: CASSYAEGGPENQPQHF.

At least ten counts were recorded for this clonotype. A much more abundant neighbour one base away suggests this may be a read error. This rearrangement joins TRBV7-2 to TRBJ2-1; 10 nucleotides agree with TRBD2. Germline CDR1 SGHTA, CDR2 FQGNSA. V lost 5 bases, J lost 10 bases, and 11 bases stayed unmatched. The CDR3 runs to 15 residues. The CDR3 DNA reads TGTGCCAGCAGCCAGCAAGCGGGAGGGTCCTACGAGCAGTTCTTC. This codes for CASSQQAGGSYEQFF. The full variable domain, with the rest looked up from reference TRBV7-2 and TRBJ2-1, is GAGVSQSPSNKVTEKGKDVELRCDPISGHTALYWYRQSLGQGLEFLIYFQGNSAPDKSGLPSDRFSAERTGGSVSTLTIQRTQQEDSAVYLCASSQQAGGSYEQFFGPGTRLTVL.

This clonotype is categorized as large (0.1 to 1%). J is TRBJ2-1 and V is TRBV7-2; D remains unclear. Germline V gene sequence: CDR1 SGHTA, CDR2 FQGNSA. The V end lost 1 base, the J end lost 0 bases, and 1 base lay between the germline ends. This CDR3 is built from 13 residues. CDR3 DNA sequence: TGTGCCAGCAGCTTAGTCTCCTACAATGAGCAGTTCTTC. It encodes CASSLVSYNEQFF.

This clonotype was detected ten times or more. The chain recombines TRBV6-6 with TRBJ2-7, with D perhaps TRBD1 (5 bases). CDR1 and CDR2 from the germline V gene are MNHNY and SVGAGI (reference sequence). The CDR3 runs 15 residues. V was cut by 0 bases and J by 0 bases, with 9 bases left in between. The CDR3 sequence: CASSYSKTASYEQYF. Written as DNA, the CDR3 is TGTGCCAGCAGTTACTCGAAGACAGCCTCCTACGAGCAGTACTTC.

To note about this clonotype: The CDR3 carries no conserved terminal phenylalanine or tryptophan, so it likely arises from a read error. No DNA is shown, since the ends of the CDR3 on it are uncertain; the CDR3 is the one TCRdb lists. This chain connects TRBV7-2 to TRBJ2-6; the DNA was not used to check the table's D call, TRBD1. The germline V gene encodes CDR1 SGHTA and CDR2 FQGNSA. The CDR3 is 17 residues long, counting both termini. Here the CDR3 reads CASSLQRGAQETQYFGA.

There are many counts of this clonotype. This rearrangement joins TRBV10-3 to TRBJ1-6; weak D call: TRBD1 (6 bases). From germline, CDR1 is ENHRY and CDR2 SYGVKD. The V and J ends lost 2 bases and 4 bases respectively, with 9 bases between them. The CDR3 totals 15 residues. The CDR3 loop is CAISERDKYNSPLHF. CDR3 sequence (DNA): TGTGCCATCAGTGAGAGGGACAAGTATAATTCACCCCTCCACTTT.

This chain links TRBV6-1 with TRBJ2-3; 8 positions agree with TRBD1. In germline, CDR1 is MNHNS, CDR2 SASEGT. The ends lost 0 bases at V and 3 bases at J; junction bases unmatched: 5. This CDR3 region has 16 residues. The CDR3 nucleotides are TGTGCCAGCAGTGAAGCGATAACAGGGGGGACAGATACGCAGTATTTT. Protein product: CASSEAITGGTDTQYF.

In this sample, this clonotype turned up many times. The chain uses TRBV6-1 and TRBJ1-2; 9 bases map to TRBD1. CDR3 length equals 13 residues. Germline V gives CDR1 MNHNS, CDR2 SASEGT. V shed 6 bases, J shed 5 bases, and the junction held 4 bases outside the gene matches. The CDR3 DNA follows: TGTGCCAGCAGCAGTGACAGGGGGTATGGCTACACCTTC. It encodes CASSSDRGYGYTF.

There are a few counts of this clonotype. V gene TRBV24-1 combines with J gene TRBJ2-4, with TRBD2 as a possible D gene (5 bases). The J call may be in error: the DNA end matches TRBJ2-7 better. Looked up from germline, CDR1 is KGHDR and CDR2 is SFDVKD. The CDR3 consists of 15 residues. As DNA, the CDR3 is TGTGCCACCAGTGACCCCGGAGCGGCTGTCTACGAGCAGTACTTC. Translating it yields CATSDPGAAVYEQYF.

A note on this clonotype: Given a much more abundant clone one base away, this may be a read error. This likely comes from a read error, as the CDR3 has no conserved phenylalanine or tryptophan at its end. Because the CDR3's place on the DNA is in doubt, the DNA is left out and the CDR3 is given as listed by TCRdb. CDR3 loop: CASSPFEGGPYEQYFGR. The chain employs TRBV11-2 and TRBJ2-3; TRBD1, the table's D call, lacks a check against the DNA. The CDR3 is 17 residues long, ends included. Germline CDR1 is SGHAT and CDR2 is FQNNGV.

This clonotype was seen repeatedly, ten times or more. The chain recombines TRBV7-3 with TRBJ2-5; D is possibly TRBD1 (6 bases). Between the trimmed V and J ends, which lost 5 bases and 5 bases, there was a span of 12 bases. Per germline, CDR1 SGHTA and CDR2 FQGTGA. This CDR3 is built from 13 residues. CDR3 DNA sequence: TGTGCCAGCAGCATACAGGGTTCGGAGACCCAGTACTTC. As protein: CASSIQGSETQYF.

V is TRBV24-1 and J is TRBJ1-2, with a possible D match to TRBD1 (5 bases). V lost 2 bases and J 6 bases, leaving 9 bases between the germline ends. This CDR3 region has 13 residues. Germline assignment: CDR1 KGHDR and CDR2 SFDVKD. CDR3 loop: CATSDWQGNGYTF. CDR3 DNA sequence: TGTGCCACCAGTGATTGGCAGGGAAATGGCTACACCTTC.